Following are 27 T cell receptor beta chains from one sample sequenced in a study of cytomegalovirus exposure and HLA in healthy donors. PCR involved 60 Vbeta and 13 Jbeta primers. Clones were sequenced by immunoSEQ multiplex PCR, and TCRdb holds only the in-frame ones, with some missing. This sample has 140,000 to 150,000 clones, with about 77% found just once. Material for sequencing was PBMCs. The source is a male donor in good health and CMV-seronegative.

V and J are TRBV7-3 and TRBJ1-6; no reliable D call. The CDR3 covers 14 residues. Between the trimmed V and J ends, which lost 0 bases and 8 bases, there was a span of 8 bases. Germline lookup yields CDR1 SGHTA and CDR2 FQGTGA. The CDR3 sequence is CASSLTARDSPLHF. CDR3 nucleotides: TGTGCCAGCAGCTTAACAGCCCGGGATTCACCCCTCCACTTT.

CDR3 protein: CASRWTGGVTEAFF. The DNA for the CDR3 is TGTGCCAGCAGATGGACAGGGGGTGTTACTGAAGCTTTCTTT. This chain links TRBV2 with TRBJ1-1; 10 bases are a match to TRBD1. The V gene's germline CDR1 is SNHLY and CDR2 FYNNEI. The junction had 6 bases not matched to a gene; V was cut back by 6 bases and J by 5 bases. The CDR3 has 14 amino acids.

The chain recombines TRBV6-6 with TRBJ1-1, with D tentatively TRBD1 (6 bases). Germline V gene data show CDR1 as MNHNY and CDR2 as SVGAGI (reference sequence). Trimming cost V 0 bases and J 1 base, with 12 bases left between them. The CDR3 sequence is 16 residues long. CDR3 nucleotides: TGTGCCAGCAGTTACTCCTCCGGGGGGCAGAACACTGAAGCTTTCTTT. This sequence encodes CASSYSSGGQNTEAFF.

This clone appeared a few times. CDR3 coding DNA: TGCGCCAGCAGCCAAGGGACTAGCGGGACGTACAATGAGCAGTTCTTC. Amino acid sequence: CASSQGTSGTYNEQFF. The chain recombines TRBV4-1 with TRBJ2-1, with 12 bases that match TRBD2. The CDR3 is 16 amino acids. The ends lost 1 base at V and 4 bases at J; junction bases unmatched: 2. Germline V CDR1 and CDR2: MGHRA, YSYEKL.

The CDR3 is CASSPRLADPYEQYF. CDR3 DNA sequence: TGTGCCAGCAGCCCCCGACTAGCGGATCCCTACGAGCAGTACTTC. The chain has TRBV9 and TRBJ2-7; 9 positions agree with TRBD2. This CDR3 has 15 residues. Germline-derived CDR1 and CDR2 are SGDLS and YYNGEE. The V segment lost 4 bases and the J segment 2 bases; nucleotides outside the gene matches: 7. Using reference TRBV9 and TRBJ2-7 for the parts outside the CDR3, the full variable domain is DSGVTQTPKHLITATGQRVTLRCSPRSGDLSVYWYQQSLDQGLQFLIQYYNGEERAKGNILERFSAQQFPDLHSELNLSSLELGDSALYFCASSPRLADPYEQYFGPGTRLTVT.

The chain employs TRBV27 and TRBJ2-7; the match to TRBD1 covers 7 bases. Losses at the gene ends were 0 bases for V and 3 bases for J; bases not matched to a gene: 5. This CDR3 spans 15 amino acids. CDR1 and CDR2 from the germline V gene are MNHEY and SMNVEV (reference sequence). CDR3 in DNA: TGTGCCAGCAGTTTATCCAGACAGGGCCTCTACGAGCAGTACTTC. This translates into CASSLSRQGLYEQYF.

This chain uses TRBV11-2 with TRBJ2-3; TRBD2 might be the D (5 bases). There are 16 residues in the CDR3. CDR1 is SGHAT, CDR2 FQNNGV, per germline. V lost 4 bases and J 2 bases, leaving 16 bases between the germline ends. The CDR3 protein is CASSSPRGAVTDTQYF. DNA of the CDR3: TGTGCCAGCAGCTCCCCCCGGGGAGCCGTCACAGATACGCAGTATTTT.

The chain is built from TRBV11-2 and TRBJ1-4, with D tentatively TRBD1 (5 bases). Trimming took 4 bases from V and 4 from J, leaving 10 bases between them. The CDR3 loop spans 14 amino acids. Germline V lookup: CDR1 SGHAT, CDR2 FQNNGV. CDR3 residues: CASSSGAYNEKLFF. CDR3 DNA: TGTGCCAGCAGCTCTGGGGCTTATAATGAAAAACTGTTTTTT.

The V call is TRBV2, the J call TRBJ2-5, with D hard to call. Trimming cost V 9 bases and J 0 bases, with 8 bases left between them. The germline V gene has CDR1 SNHLY and CDR2 FYNNEI. This CDR3 spans 12 amino acids. The CDR3, as DNA: TGTGCCAGTACAGTCCACCAAGAGACCCAGTACTTC. Translation gives CASTVHQETQYF.

This clone turned up a few times. This chain connects TRBV19 to TRBJ2-7; D may be TRBD2 (8 bases). CDR1 and CDR2 (germline): LNHDA, SQIVND (reference sequence). The V gene lost 8 bases and the J gene lost 5 bases, with 19 bases spanning the gap. The CDR3 has 14 residues. The CDR3 coding sequence is TGTGCCAGTTCCCGGGGGGGACAGAGCCACGAGCAGTACTTC. It yields the protein CASSRGGQSHEQYF. The whole variable domain, remainder taken from reference TRBV19 and TRBJ2-7, is DGGITQSPKYLFRKEGQNVTLSCEQNLNHDAMYWYRQDPGQGLRLIYYSQIVNDFQKGDIAEGYSVSREKKESFPLTVTSAQKNPTAFYLCASSRGGQSHEQYFGPGTRLTVT.

The V and J genes are TRBV5-1 and TRBJ2-2; weak D call: TRBD2 (6 bases). The CDR3 runs 16 residues. Trimming pared 0 bases from V and 0 bases from J, leaving 9 bases between. From germline, CDR1 is SGHRS and CDR2 YFSETQ. The chain's CDR3 is CASSLEAGPNTGELFF. In DNA form, the CDR3 reads TGCGCCAGCAGCTTGGAGGCGGGGCCGAACACCGGGGAGCTGTTTTTT. Using reference TRBV5-1 and TRBJ2-2 for the parts outside the CDR3, the full variable domain is KAGVTQTPRYLIKTRGQQVTLSCSPISGHRSVSWYQQTPGQGLQFLFEYFSETQRNKGNFPGRFSGRQFSNSRSEMNVSTLELGDSALYLCASSLEAGPNTGELFFGEGSRLTVL.

The gene calls are TRBV5-6 and TRBJ2-2; no reliable D call. With 1 base removed from V and 5 bases from J, the gap between germline ends came to 12 bases. Germline values: CDR1 SGHDT, CDR2 YYEEEE. The CDR3 spans 15 residues. CDR3 region: CASSLLRSRTGELFF. CDR3 nucleotide sequence: TGTGCCAGCAGCTTGTTGAGGAGCCGAACCGGGGAGCTGTTTTTT.

The genes are TRBV9 and TRBJ2-2, with 7 bases identical to TRBD1. CDR3 size: 15 residues. The V segment lost 3 bases and the J segment 2 bases; nucleotides outside the gene matches: 4. Germline values: CDR1 SGDLS, CDR2 YYNGEE. CDR3 in amino acids: CASSAGDSNTGELFF. CDR3 nucleotide sequence: TGTGCCAGCAGCGCCGGGGACAGTAACACCGGGGAGCTGTTTTTT.

V is TRBV11-2 and J is TRBJ2-3; D might be TRBD2 (6 bases). This CDR3 contains 12 residues. Trimming took off 4 bases at V and 5 bases at J, with 7 bases between the two ends. Germline lookup yields CDR1 SGHAT and CDR2 FQNNGV. The CDR3 nucleotides are TGTGCCAGCAGCTATAGCGGAGATACGCAGTATTTT. Protein product: CASSYSGDTQYF.

The J gene is TRBJ2-5, the V gene TRBV30; 8 nucleotides align to TRBD2. TRBJ2-7 explains the end of the DNA better; the J call may be wrong. CDR1 is GTSNPN and CDR2 is SVGIG in the germline V gene (reference sequence). This CDR3 comprises 13 residues. This CDR3 is CAWSVRLASEQYF. The CDR3 DNA reads as TGTGCCTGGAGTGTCAGACTAGCGAGCGAGCAGTACTTC.

The CDR3: CASSLLLASGGSLGSNIQYF. The CDR3 coding sequence is TGCGCCAGCAGCCTGCTTTTGGCTAGCGGGGGGTCGCTGGGGTCAAACATTCAGTACTTC. The genes are TRBV5-1 and TRBJ2-4; TRBD2 aligns across 11 bases. The CDR3 covers 20 residues. Trimming cost V 4 bases and J 6 bases; bases outside gene matches: 21. Germline V CDR1 and CDR2: SGHRS, YFSETQ.

This sequence joins TRBV2 and TRBJ2-2; 10 bases align to TRBD2. With 4 bases clipped from V and 4 bases from J, the junction kept 3 bases outside the gene matches. CDR3 size: 15 residues. Germline CDR1 reads SNHLY; CDR2 reads FYNNEI. CDR3 nucleotides: TGTGCCAGCAGTGCACTAGCGGGGCTCACCGGGGAGCTGTTTTTT. The encoded protein is CASSALAGLTGELFF.

The table lists this clone with a count of one. This sequence joins TRBV28 and TRBJ2-5; unclear D gene. The J call is in doubt because the DNA end fits TRBJ2-7 better. Germline-derived CDR1 and CDR2 are MDHEN and SYDVKM. The CDR3 has 12 residues. CDR3 in amino acids: CASSPPLNEQYF. The CDR3 DNA reads TGTGCCAGCAGCCCTCCTCTGAACGAGCAGTACTTC.

The chain recombines TRBV2 with TRBJ2-5; 15 positions match TRBD2. This CDR3 is 15 amino acids long. V trimming: 6 bases; J trimming: 4 bases; junction bases outside the gene matches: 3. The V gene's germline CDR1 is SNHLY and CDR2 FYNNEI. The CDR3 coding sequence is TGTGCCAGCAGCCGGACTAGCGGGAGGGGAGAGACCCAGTACTTC. This codes for CASSRTSGRGETQYF.

V gene TRBV11-2 combines with J gene TRBJ2-5, with a tentative D call TRBD1 (5 bases). This CDR3 has 16 residues. CDR1 and CDR2 (germline): SGHAT, FQNNGV. V was clipped by 0 bases and J by 4 bases, with 15 bases between them. The CDR3 DNA sequence: TGTGCCAGCAGCTTAGATATTGGGGCCCTCCGAGAGACCCAGTACTTC. Its protein is CASSLDIGALRETQYF. Full variable domain (rest looked up from reference TRBV11-2 and TRBJ2-5): EAGVAQSPRYKIIEKRQSVAFWCNPISGHATLYWYQQILGQGPKLLIQFQNNGVVDDSQLPKDRFSAERLKGVDSTLKIQPAKLEDSAVYLCASSLDIGALRETQYFGPGTRLLVL.

The chain has TRBV11-2 and TRBJ2-1; D gene unclear. Trimming stripped 8 bases from V and 0 bases from J, with 14 bases between. Germline lookup yields CDR1 SGHAT and CDR2 FQNNGV. The CDR3 has 15 residues. CDR3 sequence reads: CASERGSSSYNEQFF. The CDR3 DNA is TGTGCCAGCGAAAGAGGATCAAGCTCCTACAATGAGCAGTTCTTC.

This clone was seen a handful of times. The chain uses TRBV9 and TRBJ2-2; D not resolved. This CDR3 comprises 15 residues. Trimming removed 10 bases from V and 0 bases from J, with 16 bases in between. From germline, CDR1 is SGDLS and CDR2 YYNGEE. The DNA for the CDR3 is TGTGCCCACAAACATGGGCTCGCGAACACCGGGGAGCTGTTTTTT. It codes for CAHKHGLANTGELFF.

The genes are TRBV6-5 and TRBJ1-4, with TRBD1 matching over 9 bases. The V segment lost 1 base and the J segment 8 bases; nucleotides outside the gene matches: 8. The germline V gene has CDR1 MNHEY and CDR2 SVGAGI. The CDR3 sequence is 16 residues long. CDR3 residues: CASSYLPRDRDEKLFF. The CDR3 region has the DNA TGTGCCAGCAGTTACTTACCCCGGGACAGGGACGAAAAACTGTTTTTT.

The J gene is TRBJ1-4, the V gene TRBV28; 7 nucleotides align to TRBD1. Germline CDR1 is MDHEN and CDR2 is SYDVKM. The V and J ends lost 6 bases and 1 base, in that order; junction bases with no gene match: 5. CDR3 size: 15 residues. For the CDR3, the DNA is TGTGCCAGCAGGCGACAGGGCGGAACTAATGAAAAACTGTTTTTT. Its translation: CASRRQGGTNEKLFF.

As concerns this clone: A read error may produce the germline difference seen at one junction end. The V gene is TRBV7-7, the J gene TRBJ2-2, with D possibly TRBD2 on 6 matching bases. Germline V gene data show CDR1 as SSHAT and CDR2 as FNYEAQ (reference sequence). This CDR3 comprises 13 residues. This CDR3 reads CASSPGEAGELFF. The CDR3 DNA sequence: TGTGCTAGCAGCCCGGGGGAGGCCGGGGAGCTGTTTTTT.

V usage is TRBV7-9 and J usage is TRBJ2-3; TRBD1 agrees at 7 bases. Germline assignment: CDR1 SEHNR and CDR2 FQNEAQ (reference sequence). Germline trimming cut 5 bases from V and 7 bases from J; bases unmatched to any gene: 3. This CDR3 is 12 amino acids long. CDR3 sequence (DNA): TGTGCCAGCAGCGCAGGGGGTTATACGCAGTATTTT. Translated: CASSAGGYTQYF.

This clone was seen once. The chain carries TRBV27 and TRBJ2-1; TRBD2 matches at 10 bases. This CDR3 region has 15 residues. J was trimmed by 3 bases and V by 5 bases; bases with no gene match: 4. CDR1 and CDR2 from the germline V gene are MNHEY and SMNVEV (reference sequence). The CDR3 nucleotides read TGTGCCAGCAGTCCGGGACTAGCGTTCTACAATGAGCAGTTCTTC. Protein sequence: CASSPGLAFYNEQFF.